Sequencing of this T cell receptor (beta chain) was carried out in a study of cytomegalovirus exposure and HLA in healthy donors. The CDR3 extends over 13 amino acids. Germline V CDR1 and CDR2: SGHDT, YYEEEE. Those who donated were healthy bone marrow donors. The PCR ran on 60 Vbeta and 13 Jbeta primers. This table comes from immunoSEQ multiplex PCR, and its TCRdb copy is limited to in-frame clones, with some not included. The table records approximately 200,000 clones, about 79% of them present only once. The V gene is TRBV5-6, the J gene TRBJ2-5; D is possibly TRBD2 (7 bases). The J call may be incorrect, as the DNA end agrees better with TRBJ2-7. The material sequenced was PBMCs. The receptor comes from a man between 18 and 29 years old in good health and CMV-seronegative. The CDR3 region has the DNA TGTGCCAGCAGCTTGGGGGGGGGCGACGAGCAGTACTTC. This encodes CASSLGGGDEQYF.